The sequence of this T cell receptor beta chain was determined in a study of cytomegalovirus exposure and HLA in healthy donors. Study conclusions and caveats: CMV serostatus stood as the only immune exposure information on hand. Analyzed later, most CMV-associated TCR beta chains appeared HLA-restricted. Indistinguishable V segments such as TRBV6-2 and TRBV6-3 were excluded. According to reports, the classifier identified cytomegalovirus status with high specificity and sensitivity.

PCR involved 60 Vbeta and 13 Jbeta primers. The assay was immunoSEQ multiplex PCR, and TCRdb's table has in-frame clones only and misses some. The sample shows over 75,000 clones, around 82% of them seen only once. Comment on this clone: Its antigen is still unknown.

This CDR3 contains 14 residues. CDR1 is MNHEY and CDR2 is SMNVEV in the germline V gene (reference sequence). The V end was cut by 0 bases, the J end by 4 bases, with 7 bases between. The specimen sequenced was PBMCs. This rearrangement joins TRBV27 to TRBJ1-5; tentative D call: TRBD1 (5 bases). This TCR came from a man aged 25 to 40 in good health and CMV-seropositive. DNA of the CDR3: TGTGCCAGCAGTTTATCGGGGGGGAATCAGCCCCAGCATTTT. It is translated as CASSLSGGNQPQHF.